The present TCR beta chain was sequenced within a study of CD8 T cells in ankylosing spondylitis (dated by TCRdb to 2016 to 2017). For context, the study as a whole: The study set out to find disease-linked TCR variants by profiling T cell receptor beta repertoires in ankylosing spondylitis patients and healthy donors. The full study cohort was made up of 25 ankylosing spondylitis patients and 108 healthy donors. Peripheral blood was sampled, and synovial fluid was additionally collected from ankylosing spondylitis patients.

CDR3 length: 14 amino acids, cysteine to phenylalanine. The DNA shown is the 42-base CDR3, in frame from base 1. In the germline V gene (reference sequence), CDR1 corresponds to SEHNR and CDR2 to FQNEAQ. Trimming at the junction amounts to 5 bases on V and 4 bases on J, and the germline ends lie 14 bases apart. The instrument was an Illumina HiSeq 2500. TCR beta libraries were prepared by quantitative 5'-RACE with molecular barcodes. The study's processing was this. To identify disease-linked TCR variants, a new computational method was used, one built on a probabilistic model of VDJ rearrangement. TCRdb trimmed public reads at Q25 via fastp, called clones via MiXCR and kept in-frame beta chains. Every distinct CDR3 protein forms one entry, paired with its most common genes and DNA. None of the V and J calls come from the authors' own analysis; TCRdb made them. The sample profile shows about 700,000 distinct CDR3 sequences; under 20% of them were found once. Around 20% of the sample comes from the top ten.

Overall results and qualifications from the work: The disease-linked clones had a CD8+ phenotype and were found at relatively low frequencies in peripheral blood. Some TCR beta motif variants had previously been reported in synovial fluid and blood of reactive arthritis patients, which suggested common disease-initiation mechanisms. The disease-linked clones were reported to be significantly enriched in matched synovial fluid samples from ankylosing spondylitis patients. A TCR beta motif made up of about eight highly homologous amino acid variants appeared to be characteristic of blood from ankylosing spondylitis patients.

This clonotype has only a few counts. The target of this receptor is not known. The sample holds no much larger clone one base away, and base qualities are not on file. The V and J segments used are TRBV7-9 and TRBJ1-1, with TRBD1 tentatively as D gene (6 bases match). The TCR sequence derives from a male donor with ankylosing spondylitis. Sample: blood, either unsorted or a sorted T cell fraction (not recorded which). The nucleotides read TGTGCCAGCAGCGGAAGGGGGGCGGCCACTGAAGCTTTCTTT. Its protein is CASSGRGAATEAFF. The CDR3, completed at both ends by the reference TRBV7-9 and TRBJ1-1 genes, gives the full variable domain DTGVSQNPRHKITKRGQNVTFRCDPISEHNRLYWYRQTLGQGPEFLTYFQNEAQLEKSRLLSDRFSAERPKGSFSTLEIQRTEQGDSAMYLCASSGRGAATEAFFGQGTRLTVV.